A selection of T cell receptor beta chains follows, all from one sample in a study of T cells in Graves' hyperthyroidism and ophthalmopathy. TCRdb reprocessed the multiplex PCR reads via MiXCR and lists one record per CDR3 protein. The table lists a few hundred thousand distinct CDR3 sequences, roughly an eighth of them singletons, with 30% to 35% in the top ten. The sequenced sample was blood. All receptors come from a middle-aged woman with Graves' ophthalmopathy. Each CDR3 is given with its conserved first and last residue. D genes are given only for firm matches. Part of the rows lack a size; the others show once, few, many or a class for expanded clones.

j_call v_call d_call clone_size cdr3_aa cdr3_nt
TRBJ1-3 TRBV3-1 - few CASSSGRDYSGNTIYF TGTGCCAGCAGTTCGGGTAGGGACTACTCTGGAAACACCATATATTTT
TRBJ2-2 TRBV19 - - CASSIVGGRGTGELFF TGTGCCAGTAGTATAGTTGGGGGCCGCGGCACCGGGGAGCTGTTTTTT
TRBJ2-3 TRBV30 - few CAWIQGDTQYF TGTGCCTGGATTCAGGGAGATACGCAGTATTTT
TRBJ2-3 TRBV6-1 TRBD2 - CASKGLLTDTQYF TGTGCCAGCAAGGGACTACTCACAGATACGCAGTATTTT
TRBJ1-2 TRBV4-1 - - CASSQDSGDSGGYTF TGCGCCAGCAGCCAAGATTCAGGGGACTCAGGAGGCTACACCTTC
TRBJ1-1 TRBV10-3 TRBD1 many CAIRLTGDTEAFF TGTGCCATCAGATTGACAGGGGACACTGAAGCTTTCTTT
TRBJ2-7 TRBV6-1 TRBD1 - CASSETTGWVYEQYF TGTGCCAGCAGTGAGACGACAGGGTGGGTCTACGAGCAGTACTTC
TRBJ1-1 TRBV5-4 TRBD1 many CASSLVDRQNTEAFF TGTGCCAGCAGCTTGGTGGACAGGCAGAACACTGAAGCTTTCTTT
TRBJ1-1 TRBV18 TRBD1 - CASSSDRGSEAFF TGTGCCAGCTCGTCGGACAGGGGATCGGAAGCTTTCTTT
TRBJ1-5 TRBV12-5 TRBD1 - CASGKDRGENQPQHF TGTGCTAGTGGCAAGGACAGGGGCGAAAATCAGCCCCAGCATTTT
TRBJ1-5 TRBV6-1 - - CASRKQRAGNQPQHF TGTGCCAGCAGGAAACAGAGGGCGGGCAATCAGCCCCAGCATTTT
TRBJ2-3 TRBV5-5 - - CASSPSWDTQYF TGTGCCAGCAGCCCGAGCTGGGATACGCAGTATTTT
TRBJ1-1 TRBV7-6 TRBD1 many CASSFGQGSTEAFF TGTGCCAGCAGCTTCGGACAGGGAAGCACTGAAGCTTTCTTT
TRBJ2-3 TRBV29-1 TRBD1 many CSVGPTGGRDTQYF TGCAGCGTTGGACCGACAGGGGGCAGGGATACGCAGTATTTT
TRBJ2-3 TRBV20-1 - many CSAITGFGITDTQYF TGCAGTGCTATCACAGGGTTTGGGATAACAGATACGCAGTATTTT
TRBJ2-3 TRBV6-6 - few CASSYSENTDTQYF TGTGCCAGCAGTTACTCCGAAAACACAGATACGCAGTATTTT
TRBJ2-7 TRBV4-1 - - CASSLSDGQSYEQYF TGCGCCAGCAGCCTCTCCGATGGACAGTCCTACGAGCAGTACTTC
TRBJ2-7 TRBV5-1 TRBD2 many CASSRGLAAPFEQYF TGCGCCAGCAGCCGAGGACTAGCGGCCCCCTTTGAGCAGTACTTC
TRBJ1-2 TRBV2 TRBD1 many CASRDDRGAGGYTF TGTGCCAGCAGGGATGACAGGGGAGCCGGTGGCTACACCTTC
TRBJ1-2 TRBV20-1 - many CSATLGGEGYGYTF TGCAGTGCTACCCTGGGTGGGGAGGGCTATGGCTACACCTTC
TRBJ1-2 TRBV20-1 - many CSAARSLGPPLDYGYTF TGCAGTGCTGCTCGGAGCCTCGGACCCCCTTTAGACTATGGCTACACCTTC